A selection of T cell receptor beta chains follows, all from one sample in a study of blood T cell repertoires in COVID-19. TCRdb's copy holds only in-frame clones and misses some; the assay was immunoSEQ multiplex PCR. Seen here are 90,000 to 120,000 clones, roughly four fifths observed once, and the top ten hold 4% to 6%. Sequencing was carried out using peripheral blood. These receptors originate from a man aged 60 to 75 with acute or convalescent COVID-19. CDR3s include the opening cysteine and the closing phenylalanine or tryptophan. Fields, in order: D gene, clone size, J gene, V gene, CDR3 protein, CDR3 DNA. D genes are given only for firm matches. Not every row has a clone size; where given, it reads once, few, many or a size class.

TRBD1,-,TRBJ2-1,TRBV3-1/TRBV3-2,CASSQRAGGLDEQFF,TGTGCCAGCAGCCAAAGAGCAGGGGGCCTGGATGAGCAGTTCTTC
-,-,TRBJ1-5,TRBV5-1,CASSLGGLDQPQHF,TGCGCCAGCAGCTTGGGAGGGTTGGATCAGCCCCAGCATTTT
TRBD1,few,TRBJ1-4,TRBV7-2,CASSPDMRQGTNEKLFF,TGTGCCAGCAGCCCGGATATGCGACAGGGGACTAATGAAAAACTGTTTTTT
-,-,TRBJ2-2,TRBV30,CAWTYANGELFF,TGTGCCTGGACGTATGCTAACGGGGAGCTGTTTTTT
TRBD1,-,TRBJ1-4,TRBV11-3,CASTLGQGATNEKLFF,TGTGCCAGCACCTTAGGACAGGGTGCAACTAATGAAAAACTGTTTTTT
TRBD2,few,TRBJ2-3,TRBV5-4,CASKEEAGGSDTQYF,TGTGCCAGCAAGGAGGAAGCGGGGGGCTCAGATACGCAGTATTTT
-,few,TRBJ2-7,TRBV4-2,CASSQAPAGFGGYEQYF,TGTGCCAGCAGCCAAGCCCCTGCAGGTTTCGGTGGCTACGAGCAGTACTTC
-,once,TRBJ1-5,TRBV19,CASSISAGSNQPQHF,TGTGCCAGTAGTATCTCGGCAGGTAGCAATCAGCCCCAGCATTTT
-,-,TRBJ2-5,TRBV29-1,CSAPHSTTQETQYF,TGCAGCGCTCCCCACTCGACAACCCAAGAGACCCAGTACTTC
-,-,TRBJ2-7,TRBV7-2,CASSPTYEQYF,TGTGCCAGCAGCCCCACCTACGAGCAGTACTTC
TRBD1,-,TRBJ1-2,TRBV7-9,CASSSRQGAQGYGYTF,TGTGCCAGCAGTTCCCGACAGGGGGCGCAGGGCTATGGCTACACCTTC
-,-,TRBJ1-5,TRBV28,CASSSPGQGGWQPQHF,TGTGCCAGCAGCTCCCCTGGGCAGGGTGGGTGGCAGCCCCAGCATTTT
-,many,TRBJ1-6,TRBV19,CASSIGTWYSPLHF,TGTGCCAGTAGCATCGGGACTTGGTATTCACCCCTCCACTTT
-,few,TRBJ2-1,TRBV19,CASSIEREGVTYNEQFF,TGTGCCAGTAGTATAGAAAGGGAGGGGGTAACCTACAATGAGCAGTTCTTC
-,-,TRBJ2-1,TRBV6-4,CASSPKQGILEQFF,TGTGCCAGCAGTCCTAAACAGGGTATCCTTGAGCAGTTCTTC
-,-,TRBJ1-2,TRBV12-3/TRBV12-4,CASSLMANYGYTF,TGTGCCAGCAGTTTAATGGCAAACTATGGCTACACCTTC
-,-,TRBJ2-3,TRBV27,CASAVGARGADTQYF,TGTGCCAGCGCTGTGGGGGCCCGTGGGGCAGATACGCAGTATTTT
TRBD1,-,TRBJ2-7,TRBV28,CASRPRGQGNSYEQYF,TGTGCCAGCAGGCCGAGAGGACAGGGAAACTCCTACGAGCAGTACTTC